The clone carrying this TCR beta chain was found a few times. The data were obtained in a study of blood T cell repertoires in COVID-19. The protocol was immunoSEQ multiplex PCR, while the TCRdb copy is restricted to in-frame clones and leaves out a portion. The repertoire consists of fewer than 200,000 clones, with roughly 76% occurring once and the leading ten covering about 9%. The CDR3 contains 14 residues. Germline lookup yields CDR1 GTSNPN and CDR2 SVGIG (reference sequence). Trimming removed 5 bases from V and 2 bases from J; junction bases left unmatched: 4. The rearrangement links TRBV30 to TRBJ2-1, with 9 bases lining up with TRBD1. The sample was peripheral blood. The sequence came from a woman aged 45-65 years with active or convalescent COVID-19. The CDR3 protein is CAWGTGMTYNEQFF. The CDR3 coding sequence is TGTGCCTGGGGGACAGGGATGACCTACAATGAGCAGTTCTTC.